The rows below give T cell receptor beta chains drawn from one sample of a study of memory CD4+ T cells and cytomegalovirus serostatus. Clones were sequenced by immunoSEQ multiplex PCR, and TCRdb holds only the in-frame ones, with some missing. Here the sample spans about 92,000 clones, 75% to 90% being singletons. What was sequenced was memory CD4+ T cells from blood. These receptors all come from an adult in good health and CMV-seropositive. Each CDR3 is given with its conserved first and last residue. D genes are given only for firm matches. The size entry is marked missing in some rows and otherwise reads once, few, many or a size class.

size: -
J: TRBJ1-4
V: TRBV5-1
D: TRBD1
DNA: TGCGCCAGCTCTCACGGGACAGCTAATGAAAAACTGTTTTTT
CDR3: CASSHGTANEKLFF

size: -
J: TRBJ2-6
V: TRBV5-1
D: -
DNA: TGCGCCAGCAGCCTCGACGGGATCTCTGGGGCCAACGTCCTGACTTTC
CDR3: CASSLDGISGANVLTF

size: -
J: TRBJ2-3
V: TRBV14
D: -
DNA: TGTGCCAGCAGCCAAGAAGTTGGGCTTGCCACTAGCACAGATACGCAGTATTTT
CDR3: CASSQEVGLATSTDTQYF

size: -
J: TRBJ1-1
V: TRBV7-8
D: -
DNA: TGTGCCAGCAGCTTAGACAGGTCCGAAGCTTTCTTT
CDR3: CASSLDRSEAFF

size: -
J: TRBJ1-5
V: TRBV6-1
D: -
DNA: TGTGCCAGCAGTGAACTGTCGAATCAGCCCCAGCATTTT
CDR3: CASSELSNQPQHF

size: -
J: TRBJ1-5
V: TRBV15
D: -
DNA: TGTGCCACCAGCAGAGATAGGGGGAGAAGGGGCAATCAGCCCCAGCATTTT
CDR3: CATSRDRGRRGNQPQHF

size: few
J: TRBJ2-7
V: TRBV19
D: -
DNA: TGTGCCAGTACCTTATCGATCGGGGGGCAATACGAGCAGTACTTC
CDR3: CASTLSIGGQYEQYF

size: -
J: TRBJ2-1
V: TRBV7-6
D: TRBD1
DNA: TGTGCCAGCAGTCAACGGGACAGGGGGCGAACTGAGCAGTTCTTC
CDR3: CASSQRDRGRTEQFF

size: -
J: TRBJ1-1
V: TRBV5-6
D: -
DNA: TGTGCCAGCAGCCCAGACCCTAACACTGAAGCTTTCTTT
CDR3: CASSPDPNTEAFF

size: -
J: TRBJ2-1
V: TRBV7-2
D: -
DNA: TGTGCCAGCAGCCAAACCCGGACATCTGCGCAGTTCTTC
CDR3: CASSQTRTSAQFF

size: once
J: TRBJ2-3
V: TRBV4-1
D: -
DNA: TGCGCCAGCAGCCGAGGGACGGCCGATGGTGAATGGTGGCCAGATACGCAGTATTTT
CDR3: CASSRGTADGEWWPDTQYF

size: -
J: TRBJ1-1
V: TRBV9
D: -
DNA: TGTGCCAGCAGCGTTTATGAGAACACTGAAGCTTTCTTT
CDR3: CASSVYENTEAFF

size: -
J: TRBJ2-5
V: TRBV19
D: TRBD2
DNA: TGTGCCAGTAGTATTGGTAAGCGGGACGAGACCCAGTACTTC
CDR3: CASSIGKRDETQYF

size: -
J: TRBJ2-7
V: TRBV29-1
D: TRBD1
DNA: TGCAGCGGCCTCGGACAGGACACCTACGAGCAGTACTTC
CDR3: CSGLGQDTYEQYF

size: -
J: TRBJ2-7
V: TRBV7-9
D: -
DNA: TGTGCCAGCAGCTTAGGAATTACGGTCGGGACAAAATACGAGCAGTACTTC
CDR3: CASSLGITVGTKYEQYF

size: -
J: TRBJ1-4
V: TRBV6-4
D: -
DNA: TGTGCCAGCAGTGTGGTGCCTAATGAAAAACTGTTTTTT
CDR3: CASSVVPNEKLFF

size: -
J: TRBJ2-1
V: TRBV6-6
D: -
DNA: TGTGCCAGCAGTGCCACCGGGACGCCGTACAATGAGCAGTTCTTC
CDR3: CASSATGTPYNEQFF

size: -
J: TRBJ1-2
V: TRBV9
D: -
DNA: TGTGCCAGCAGCGTAGAGGCTTCTAACTATGGCTACACCTTC
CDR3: CASSVEASNYGYTF

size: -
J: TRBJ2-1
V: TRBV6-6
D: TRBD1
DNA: TGTGCCAGCAGTTCACAGGGGGGATCCTACAATGAGCAGTTCTTC
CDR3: CASSSQGGSYNEQFF

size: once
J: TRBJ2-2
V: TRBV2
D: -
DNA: TGTGCCAGCAGTGAACGGCCTCGCACCGGGGAGCTGTTTTTT
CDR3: CASSERPRTGELFF

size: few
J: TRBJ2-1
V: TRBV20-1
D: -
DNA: TGCAGTGCTCAAATATCTTTTGAGCAGTTCTTC
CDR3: CSAQISFEQFF

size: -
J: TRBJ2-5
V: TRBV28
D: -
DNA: TGTGCCAGCAGCCAACAGGGTGGGGGGGAGACCCAGTACTTC
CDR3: CASSQQGGGETQYF

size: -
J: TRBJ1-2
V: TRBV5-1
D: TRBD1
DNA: TGCGCCAGCAGCTTACAGGGGAGCTATGGCTACACCTTC
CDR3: CASSLQGSYGYTF